This passage covers 30 T cell receptor beta chains from one sample sequenced in a study of shared clonotypes between healthy human individuals. Profiled with immunoSEQ multiplex PCR; TCRdb holds only in-frame clones, not every one. The sample yields about 700,000 clones, around 74% seen once. Sample: memory CD4+ T cells sorted from blood. Subset specified: CD45RA-negative fraction. The receptors were sampled from a woman under 40 in good health.

The chain employs TRBV5-1 and TRBJ2-6; D is perhaps TRBD1 (5 bases). The CDR3 length is 17 residues. Germline V gene sequence: CDR1 SGHRS, CDR2 YFSETQ. V lost 0 bases to trimming and J lost 0 bases, with 10 bases between them. The CDR3 DNA is TGCGCCAGCAGCTTGGACAGGTTCCCCTCTGGGGCCAACGTCCTGACTTTC. Encoded protein: CASSLDRFPSGANVLTF.

The chain employs TRBV6-5 and TRBJ2-2; TRBD2 might be the D (6 bases). CDR1 and CDR2 from the germline V gene are MNHEY and SVGAGI. The CDR3 runs 15 residues. V was shortened by 6 bases and J by 7 bases, with 18 bases between the two germline ends. CDR3 sequence (DNA): TGTGCCAGCAGATCGTCCGGCGGGATCGTCGGGGAGCTGTTTTTT. Protein sequence: CASRSSGGIVGELFF.

This clone has more than one count but fewer than ten. This chain joins TRBV5-6 and TRBJ2-5; TRBD2 is a possible D gene (6 bases). The V and J ends lost 3 bases and 3 bases respectively, with 12 bases between them. Per germline, CDR1 SGHDT and CDR2 YYEEEE. The CDR3 spans 14 residues. CDR3 amino acids: CASSWTGLKETQYF. The CDR3 DNA reads as TGTGCCAGCAGCTGGACGGGACTCAAAGAGACCCAGTACTTC.

This rearrangement joins TRBV11-2 to TRBJ1-4; D is uncertain. The CDR3 has 16 residues. With 2 bases removed from V and 8 bases from J, the gap between germline ends came to 18 bases. Germline CDR1 is SGHAT and CDR2 is FQNNGV. This CDR3 reads CASSLRPREAGEKLFF. CDR3 DNA: TGTGCCAGCAGCTTACGGCCAAGGGAGGCGGGGGAAAAACTGTTTTTT.

The V call is TRBV29-1, the J call TRBJ2-1, with 9 bases lining up with TRBD1. Germline CDR1 SQVTM, CDR2 ANQGSEA. Losses at the gene ends were 5 bases for V and 8 bases for J; bases not matched to a gene: 13. This CDR3 has 15 amino acids. The CDR3 spells CSVPQGQGFHHEQFF. As DNA, the CDR3 is TGCAGCGTTCCGCAGGGACAGGGTTTTCATCATGAGCAGTTCTTC.

The chain is built from TRBV11-2 and TRBJ2-5; a weak D match, TRBD2 (6 bases). Deletions cut 3 bases from V and 5 bases from J, with 16 bases between. The CDR3 runs to 15 residues. CDR1 is SGHAT and CDR2 is FQNNGV in the germline V gene. The CDR3 spells CASSFGPGAGETQYF. Here the CDR3 DNA reads TGTGCCAGCAGCTTTGGACCGGGCGCGGGGGAGACCCAGTACTTC. Drawing the rest from reference TRBV11-2 and TRBJ2-5, the complete variable domain is EAGVAQSPRYKIIEKRQSVAFWCNPISGHATLYWYQQILGQGPKLLIQFQNNGVVDDSQLPKDRFSAERLKGVDSTLKIQPAKLEDSAVYLCASSFGPGAGETQYFGPGTRLLVL.

To note about this clone: Other nucleotide sequences in the sample specify the same CDR3. The rearrangement links TRBV6-6 to TRBJ2-1, with 10 bases matching TRBD1. The CDR3 loop spans 14 amino acids. Germline lookup yields CDR1 MNHNY and CDR2 SVGAGI (reference sequence). Germline trimming cut 5 bases from V and 8 bases from J; bases unmatched to any gene: 6. The CDR3 nucleotides are TGTGCCAGCAGTCCCGGGACAGGGGTCGATGAGCAGTTCTTC. Protein sequence: CASSPGTGVDEQFF.

This sequence joins TRBV28 and TRBJ1-3; D is possibly TRBD1 (5 bases). Per the germline V gene, CDR1 is MDHEN and CDR2 is SYDVKM. V lost 6 bases and J 1 base, leaving 13 bases between the germline ends. The CDR3 contains 15 residues. The CDR3 loop is CASSQDTSSGNTIYF. The DNA for the CDR3 is TGTGCCAGCAGCCAGGACACGAGTTCTGGAAACACCATATATTTT.

The CDR3 protein is CASKGQETYNEQFF. CDR3 DNA sequence: TGCGCCAGCAAGGGACAGGAGACGTACAATGAGCAGTTCTTC. The V call is TRBV5-1, the J call TRBJ2-1; 8 nucleotides agree with TRBD1. This CDR3 has 14 amino acids. Germline trimming cut 6 bases from V and 4 bases from J; bases unmatched to any gene: 6. Germline V gene sequence: CDR1 SGHRS, CDR2 YFSETQ.

V is TRBV28 and J is TRBJ2-5; TRBD2 might be the D (6 bases). V shed 1 base and J shed 3 bases, with 12 bases lying between them. CDR3 size: 15 residues. Germline CDR1 and CDR2: MDHEN and SYDVKM. Here the CDR3 DNA reads TGTGCCAGCAGTTTATACGGCCGGGGGAAAGAGACCCAGTACTTC. It translates to CASSLYGRGKETQYF.

The chain links TRBV7-3 to TRBJ2-5; 11 bases match TRBD2. Germline CDR1 and CDR2: SGHTA and FQGTGA. The CDR3 runs to 15 residues. V was clipped by 3 bases and J by 4 bases; unmatched bases: 4. The CDR3 is CASSLRGLAGETQYF. The CDR3 DNA is TGTGCCAGCAGCTTGCGTGGACTAGCGGGAGAGACCCAGTACTTC.

This chain links TRBV2 with TRBJ1-1, with 7 bases aligning to TRBD1. Germline CDR1 reads SNHLY; CDR2 reads FYNNEI. CDR3 length: 14 residues. Losses at the gene ends were 7 bases for V and 0 bases for J; bases not matched to a gene: 5. CDR3 amino acids: CASTGTELNTEAFF. The CDR3 nucleotides read TGTGCCAGCACCGGGACAGAATTGAACACTGAAGCTTTCTTT.

The gene calls are TRBV19 and TRBJ2-1; D perhaps matches TRBD1 (6 bases). The CDR3 runs 19 residues. Trimming took off 2 bases at V and 2 bases at J, with 22 bases between the two ends. From germline, CDR1 is LNHDA and CDR2 SQIVND (reference sequence). Here the CDR3 reads CASSISRRGGRTPYNEQFF. CDR3 in DNA: TGTGCCAGTAGTATAAGTCGAAGAGGGGGACGGACTCCCTACAATGAGCAGTTCTTC.

The chain has TRBV18 and TRBJ2-7; 7 nucleotides align to TRBD2. The CDR3 runs 16 residues. V was pared by 1 base and J by 4 bases, with 10 bases of the junction left unmatched. Germline V CDR1 and CDR2: KGHSH, LQKENI. The CDR3 region is CASSPREGFRVYEQYF. The CDR3 DNA follows: TGTGCCAGCTCACCACGGGAGGGGTTTAGAGTTTACGAGCAGTACTTC.

The rearrangement uses TRBV11-2 and TRBJ2-7, with TRBD2 as a possible D gene (7 bases). The CDR3 length is 15 residues. From germline, CDR1 is SGHAT and CDR2 FQNNGV. V lost 3 bases to trimming and J lost 5 bases, with 17 bases between them. The CDR3 region is CASSFIREGHHEQYF. In DNA, the CDR3 is TGTGCCAGCAGCTTTATTAGGGAGGGACACCACGAGCAGTACTTC.

In its sample, this clone was seen once. The chain couples TRBV10-3 to TRBJ2-1; D is ambiguous. CDR3 size: 13 residues. V was cut by 6 bases and J by 3 bases, with 9 bases left in between. Germline CDR1 ENHRY, CDR2 SYGVKD. This CDR3 reads CAIRDTGYNEQFF. In DNA form, the CDR3 reads TGTGCCATCAGAGATACTGGCTACAATGAGCAGTTCTTC.

Note on this clone: Different DNA sequences within this sample yield the same CDR3. The chain employs TRBV5-1 and TRBJ1-5; 9 bases agree with TRBD1. CDR3 length: 15 amino acids. The germline CDR1 and CDR2 sequences are SGHRS and YFSETQ. Germline trimming cut 4 bases from V and 0 bases from J; bases unmatched to any gene: 2. As DNA, the CDR3 is TGCGCCAGCAGCCGGACAGGGGATAGCAATCAGCCCCAGCATTTT. Its translation is CASSRTGDSNQPQHF.

The chain uses TRBV29-1 and TRBJ1-2; D is possibly TRBD1 (5 bases). The germline V gene encodes CDR1 SQVTM and CDR2 ANQGSEA. The CDR3 covers 12 residues. Trimming shortened V by 2 bases and J by 3 bases, and 7 bases separated the two germline ends. CDR3 region: CSVERGDYGYTF. CDR3 bases: TGCAGCGTTGAAAGGGGCGACTATGGCTACACCTTC.

The chain joins TRBV19 to TRBJ2-2, with 13 bases aligning to TRBD2. The trim removed 4 bases at V and 3 bases at J, leaving 8 bases unmatched. The CDR3 length is 18 residues. Germline CDR1 and CDR2: LNHDA and SQIVND (reference sequence). The CDR3 region is CASSTRLAGGQYTGELFF. The CDR3 DNA sequence: TGTGCCAGTAGTACTCGACTAGCGGGAGGTCAATACACCGGGGAGCTGTTTTTT.

J is TRBJ2-5 and V is TRBV29-1; 8 nucleotides agree with TRBD1. CDR3 length equals 12 residues. From germline, CDR1 is SQVTM and CDR2 ANQGSEA. V lost 5 bases to trimming and J lost 4 bases; unmatched junction nucleotides: 3. The CDR3 DNA reads as TGCAGCGTTCTTGGACAGGGAGAGACCCAGTACTTC. Protein: CSVLGQGETQYF.

V gene TRBV20-1 combines with J gene TRBJ2-7; a weak D match, TRBD2 (6 bases). The CDR3 has 11 residues. Germline loops: CDR1 DFQATT, CDR2 SNEGSKA (reference sequence). The germline V and J ends were trimmed by 6 bases and 6 bases, with 12 bases remaining between them. The CDR3 sequence: CSASGQREQYF. CDR3 coding DNA: TGCAGTGCAAGCGGGCAGCGCGAGCAGTACTTC.

This chain links TRBV6-1 with TRBJ2-7; D remains unclear. V lost 4 bases to trimming and J lost 6 bases, with 13 bases between them. The CDR3 has 13 amino acids. Germline V gene lookup returns CDR1 MNHNS and CDR2 SASEGT. CDR3 coding DNA: TGTGCCAGCAGTGTGGACCCGGTGGGCGAGCAGTACTTC. This codes for CASSVDPVGEQYF.

The chain links TRBV19 to TRBJ2-7, with 7 bases identical to TRBD2. Per the germline V gene, CDR1 is LNHDA and CDR2 is SQIVND (reference sequence). The CDR3 consists of 18 residues. With V trimmed by 1 base and J by 1 base, 13 bases remained unmatched. The CDR3 DNA reads TGTGCCAGTAGTATAGCCCCCCTAAGCGGGAAGAAATCCTACGAGCAGTACTTC. It codes for CASSIAPLSGKKSYEQYF. Full variable domain (missing parts from reference TRBV19 and TRBJ2-7): DGGITQSPKYLFRKEGQNVTLSCEQNLNHDAMYWYRQDPGQGLRLIYYSQIVNDFQKGDIAEGYSVSREKKESFPLTVTSAQKNPTAFYLCASSIAPLSGKKSYEQYFGPGTRLTVT.

V and J are TRBV21-1 and TRBJ1-3; the table assigns TRBD1, which was not confirmed against the DNA. TRBV21-1 is a listed pseudogene. The CDR3 spans 17 residues. For the CDR3, the DNA is TGTGCCAGCAGCAAGCCCCCCCGCAGGGTAGGAGGAAACACCATATATTTT. Translation: CASSKPPRRVGGNTIYF.

This clone has at least ten counts. The rearrangement links TRBV4-1 to TRBJ2-1, with D possibly matching TRBD2 (6 bases). In germline, CDR1 is MGHRA, CDR2 YSYEKL. The CDR3 contains 17 residues. The V end was cut by 1 base, the J end by 4 bases, with 17 bases between. CDR3 sequence: CASSQVTPGLRYNEQFF. CDR3 nucleotide sequence: TGCGCCAGCAGCCAAGTAACTCCGGGACTCCGATACAATGAGCAGTTCTTC.

This clone was recorded a few times. The chain is built from TRBV15 and TRBJ2-1; 8 bases are shared with TRBD2. Trimming took 9 bases from V and 0 from J; bases not matched to a gene: 7. Germline CDR1 reads LNHNV; CDR2 reads YYDKDF (reference sequence). The CDR3 contains 15 residues. Written as DNA, the CDR3 is TGTGCCACGTTAGCGGGGCCCCGCTCCTACAATGAGCAGTTCTTC. Encoded protein: CATLAGPRSYNEQFF.

Only one count was recorded for this clone. The gene calls are TRBV5-5 and TRBJ2-7, with D hard to call. V lost 0 bases and J lost 3, with 16 bases in between. Germline V gene data show CDR1 as SGHKS and CDR2 as YYEKEE (reference sequence). The CDR3 has 16 residues. CDR3 sequence reads: CASSLDPDLTLYEQYF. CDR3 coding DNA: TGTGCCAGCAGCTTGGATCCCGACCTGACCCTCTACGAGCAGTACTTC.

This clone was seen a handful of times. J is TRBJ2-2 and V is TRBV2, with TRBD1 matching 8 bases. In germline, CDR1 is SNHLY, CDR2 FYNNEI. J lost 6 bases, V lost 8 bases, and 8 bases had no gene match. CDR3 length equals 14 residues. CDR3 sequence reads: CASLQDRVSGELFF. CDR3 nucleotide sequence: TGTGCCAGCCTACAGGACAGGGTCTCCGGGGAGCTGTTTTTT.

The chain recombines TRBV4-2 with TRBJ1-2, with 8 bases that match TRBD1. This CDR3 spans 15 amino acids. Germline V CDR1 and CDR2: LGHNA, YNFKEQ. V lost 2 bases to trimming and J lost 5 bases; unmatched junction nucleotides: 7. The CDR3 here is CASSQRTGSGYGYTF. The CDR3 region has the DNA TGTGCCAGCAGCCAAAGGACAGGGTCAGGGTATGGCTACACCTTC.

The chain has TRBV5-1 and TRBJ2-5; D is unclear. The V and J ends lost 1 base and 5 bases respectively, with 12 bases between them. Germline V CDR1 and CDR2: SGHRS, YFSETQ. The CDR3 covers 14 residues. CDR3 sequence (DNA): TGCGCCAGCAGCTTGAAGCAGGCATCGGAGACCCAGTACTTC. Amino acid sequence: CASSLKQASETQYF.